Below, one T cell receptor (beta chain) is given with its context. The data belong to a study of CD8 T cells in Susac syndrome. The CDR3 runs 13 residues. Germline-derived CDR1 and CDR2 are LGHDT and YNNKEL (reference sequence). Trimming pared 0 bases from V and 5 bases from J, leaving 5 bases between. About 0.5 to 1 ug RNA was reverse transcribed with random hexamers. One entry per CDR3 protein results from TCRdb running MiXCR on the immunoSEQ multiplex PCR reads. This table holds around 200,000 distinct CDR3 sequences, approximately 95% found once. The chain links TRBV3-1 to TRBJ2-4; D unresolved. What was sequenced was CD4+ T cells from PBMCs. The receptor was derived from a human donor in good health. This chain's CDR3 is CASSQDPENIQYF. In DNA form, the CDR3 reads TGTGCCAGCAGCCAAGATCCGGAAAACATTCAGTACTTC.